This note documents a single T cell receptor beta chain sequence. As yet, its antigen is unknown. Germline assignment: CDR1 MNHEY and CDR2 SVGEGT. V lost 2 bases, J lost 2 bases, and 15 bases lay in between. The CDR3 is 16 amino acids. Donors were healthy Caucasian individuals from Russia aged about 6 to 95. These data originate in a study of blood T cells in healthy people across ages. General study findings and limits: Among long-lived donors, naive CD4+ cells were more numerous and diversity higher than in aged donors.

Using a J-beta primer mix together with a sample-barcoded 5' primer, a second PCR was run for about 7 to 12 cycles. There were at least 2.5 million CDR3-containing paired-end reads obtained from each sample. MiXCR, applied by TCRdb to the 5' RACE reads, yields one record per CDR3 protein. The data show fewer than 2,000,000 distinct CDR3 sequences, more than 35% seen once. The V call is TRBV6-2 or TRBV6-3, the J call TRBJ2-5; D might be TRBD2 (5 bases). This TCR derives from a human donor in good health. The sample was blood. The CDR3 loop reads CASSYLYLSGQETQYF. CDR3 bases: TGTGCCAGCAGTTACCTGTATCTGAGCGGTCAAGAGACCCAGTACTTC.